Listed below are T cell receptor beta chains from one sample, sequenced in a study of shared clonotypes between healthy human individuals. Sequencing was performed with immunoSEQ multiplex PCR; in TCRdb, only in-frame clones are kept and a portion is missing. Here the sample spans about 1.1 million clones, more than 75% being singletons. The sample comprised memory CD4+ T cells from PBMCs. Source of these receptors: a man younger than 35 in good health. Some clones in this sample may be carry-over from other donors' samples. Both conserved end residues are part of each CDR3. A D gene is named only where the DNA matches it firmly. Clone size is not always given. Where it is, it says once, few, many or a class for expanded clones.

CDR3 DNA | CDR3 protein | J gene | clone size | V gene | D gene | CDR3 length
TGTGCCAGCAGCTCACCGAAGAGGACAGTTAACTATGGCTACACCTTC | CASSSPKRTVNYGYTF | TRBJ1-2 | NA | TRBV7-9 | NA | 16
TGTGCCAGCAGTTTTAGCACAGGGCCGCGGGGGAAACTGTTTTTT | CASSFSTGPRGKLFF | TRBJ1-4 | NA | TRBV28 | NA | 15
TGTGCCAGCAGTATACAGGAGGGAGGTGGCTACACCTTC | CASSIQEGGGYTF | TRBJ1-2 | NA | TRBV6-1 | NA | 13
TGTGCCAGCAGCCTCGGGCAGGGGAACACCGGGGAGCTGTTTTTT | CASSLGQGNTGELFF | TRBJ2-2 | NA | TRBV7-2 | NA | 15
TGTGCCAGCAGCGTTCGGGGAGATCCCACAGATACGCAGTATTTT | CASSVRGDPTDTQYF | TRBJ2-3 | NA | TRBV9 | NA | 15
TGCGCCAGCAGCGGGCAGGGGGATGGCTACACCTTC | CASSGQGDGYTF | TRBJ1-2 | NA | TRBV5-1 | TRBD1 | 12
TGTGCCTGGAGACGAATCTCCGGCGGAGAAAAACTGTTTTTT | CAWRRISGGEKLFF | TRBJ1-4 | NA | TRBV30 | NA | 14
TGTGCCAGCCGACGGACAGCTCAAGAGACCCAGTACTTC | CASRRTAQETQYF | TRBJ2-5 | many | TRBV28 | NA | 13
TGTGCCTGGAGTCGATGGGCCGGGGAGCTGTTTTTT | CAWSRWAGELFF | TRBJ2-2 | NA | TRBV30 | NA | 12
TGCGCCAGCAGCTCCCTAGCGGGGGAGGGGGAAGAGACCCAGTACTTC | CASSSLAGEGEETQYF | TRBJ2-5 | NA | TRBV5-1 | TRBD2 | 16
TGTGCCAGCAGCCTTTATTCCGGGACAGGGTTTTACGAGCAGTACTTC | CASSLYSGTGFYEQYF | TRBJ2-7 | NA | TRBV9 | TRBD1 | 16
TGTGCCAGCAGTTTATCGGGCCATGGCTACACCTTC | CASSLSGHGYTF | TRBJ1-2 | once | TRBV28 | NA | 12
TGTGCCAGCAGCTTAGCAGGGGCCAAAAACATTCAGTACTTC | CASSLAGAKNIQYF | TRBJ2-4 | NA | TRBV7-2 | NA | 14
TGTGCCAGGGACCCGTACCGTACAGGGGACTCTGGAAACACCATATATTTT | CARDPYRTGDSGNTIYF | TRBJ1-3 | NA | TRBV7-9 | TRBD1 | 17
TGTGCCAGCAGCGATACAGGGGCCTCCTACAATGAGCAGTTCTTC | CASSDTGASYNEQFF | TRBJ2-1 | NA | TRBV9 | TRBD1 | 15
TGTGCCAGCAGCCTCACCCGACTCCAAAGGGACACTGAAGCTTTCTTT | CASSLTRLQRDTEAFF | TRBJ1-1 | NA | TRBV4-2 | NA | 16
TGTGCCAGCAGCTCGGTCCCCGGGACGGAGCAAGAGACCCAGTACTTC | CASSSVPGTEQETQYF | TRBJ2-5 | NA | TRBV7-9 | NA | 16
TGTGCCAGCGGACTAGAGGGTAATCAGTTCTTC | CASGLEGNQFF | TRBJ2-1 | NA | TRBV11-3 | TRBD2 | 11
TGTGCCAGCACGACAGGTTATAATTCACCCCTCCACTTT | CASTTGYNSPLHF | TRBJ1-6 | NA | TRBV18 | NA | 13
TGTGCCAGCAGTGAAAGCCTGCGACAATCAAACACCGGGGAGCTGTTTTTT | CASSESLRQSNTGELFF | TRBJ2-2 | NA | TRBV2 | NA | 17
TGTGCCAGCAGCCCGGAAGGGGGAGATACGCAGTATTTT | CASSPEGGDTQYF | TRBJ2-3 | NA | TRBV6-5 | NA | 13
TGTGCCAGCAGCTTGCTCCCTTGGGCAGATACGCAGTATTTT | CASSLLPWADTQYF | TRBJ2-3 | NA | TRBV7-3 | NA | 14
TGTGCCAGCAGTTCCCGAGACAGGGGAGGATACGAGCAGTACTTC | CASSSRDRGGYEQYF | TRBJ2-7 | NA | TRBV28 | TRBD1 | 15
TGTGCCAGCTCACTGAGACAGGGGGGAGACGAGCAGTACTTC | CASSLRQGGDEQYF | TRBJ2-7 | NA | TRBV18 | TRBD1 | 14
TGTGCCAGCAGTGAAGGGACGATTCCGGACGGCGCCTACGAGCAGTACTTC | CASSEGTIPDGAYEQYF | TRBJ2-7 | NA | TRBV6-1 | NA | 17
TGTGCCAGCAGCGCCTTCGCAGGGTACGGTCAGCCCCAGCATTTT | CASSAFAGYGQPQHF | TRBJ1-5 | NA | TRBV9 | NA | 15
TGTGCCAGTCTTCAGGGACTAGCGGGATACAATGAGCAGTTCTTC | CASLQGLAGYNEQFF | TRBJ2-1 | NA | TRBV6-1 | TRBD2 | 15
TGTGCCATCGGCCTATCTGGAAACACCATATATTTT | CAIGLSGNTIYF | TRBJ1-3 | NA | TRBV10-3 | NA | 12
TGTGCCAGCAGTTACTCCGGGGGGTATACGCAGTATTTT | CASSYSGGYTQYF | TRBJ2-3 | NA | TRBV6-6 | TRBD2 | 13